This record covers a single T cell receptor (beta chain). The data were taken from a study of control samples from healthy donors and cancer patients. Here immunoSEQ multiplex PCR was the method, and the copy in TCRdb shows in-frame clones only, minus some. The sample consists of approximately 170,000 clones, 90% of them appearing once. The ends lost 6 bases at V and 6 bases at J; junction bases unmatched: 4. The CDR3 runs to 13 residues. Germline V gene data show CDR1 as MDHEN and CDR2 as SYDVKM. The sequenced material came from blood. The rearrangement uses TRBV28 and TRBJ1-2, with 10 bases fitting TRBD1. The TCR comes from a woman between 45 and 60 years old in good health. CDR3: CASRGTGVDGYTF. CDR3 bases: TGTGCCAGCAGGGGGACAGGGGTGGATGGCTACACCTTC.